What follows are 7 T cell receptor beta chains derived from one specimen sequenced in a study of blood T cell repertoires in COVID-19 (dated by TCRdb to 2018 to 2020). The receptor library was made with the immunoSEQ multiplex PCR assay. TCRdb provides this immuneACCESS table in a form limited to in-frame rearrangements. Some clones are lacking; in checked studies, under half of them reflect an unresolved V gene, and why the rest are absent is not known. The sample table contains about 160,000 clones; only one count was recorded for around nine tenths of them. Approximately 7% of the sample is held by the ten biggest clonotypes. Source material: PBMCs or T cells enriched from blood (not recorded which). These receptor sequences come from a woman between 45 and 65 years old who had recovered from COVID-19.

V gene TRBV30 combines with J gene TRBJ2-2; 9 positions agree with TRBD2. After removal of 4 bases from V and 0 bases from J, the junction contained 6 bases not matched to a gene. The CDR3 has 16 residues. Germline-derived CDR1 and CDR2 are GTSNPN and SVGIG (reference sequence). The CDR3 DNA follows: TGTGCCTGGACTCGGCGGGGGGGTCCGAACACCGGGGAGCTGTTTTTT. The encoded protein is CAWTRRGGPNTGELFF.

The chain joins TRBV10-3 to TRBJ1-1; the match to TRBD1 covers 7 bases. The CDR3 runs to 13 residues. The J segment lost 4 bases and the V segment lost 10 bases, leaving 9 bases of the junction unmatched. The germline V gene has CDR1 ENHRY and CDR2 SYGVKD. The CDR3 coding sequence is TGTGCCACGTGGGCAGGGGGGAGCACTGAAGCTTTCTTT. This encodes CATWAGGSTEAFF.

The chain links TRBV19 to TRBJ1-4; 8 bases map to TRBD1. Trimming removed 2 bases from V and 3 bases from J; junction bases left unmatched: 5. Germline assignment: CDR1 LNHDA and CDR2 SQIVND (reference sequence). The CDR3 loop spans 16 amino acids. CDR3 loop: CASSISGTGPNEKLFF. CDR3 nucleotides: TGTGCCAGTAGTATAAGTGGGACAGGACCTAATGAAAAACTGTTTTTT.

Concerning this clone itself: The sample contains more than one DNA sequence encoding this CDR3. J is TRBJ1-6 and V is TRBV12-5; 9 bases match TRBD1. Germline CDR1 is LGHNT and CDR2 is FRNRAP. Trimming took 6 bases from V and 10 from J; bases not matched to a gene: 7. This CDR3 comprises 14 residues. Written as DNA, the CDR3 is TGTGCTAGTGGCGAACAGGGGGCAGGGTCACCCCTCCACTTT. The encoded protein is CASGEQGAGSPLHF.

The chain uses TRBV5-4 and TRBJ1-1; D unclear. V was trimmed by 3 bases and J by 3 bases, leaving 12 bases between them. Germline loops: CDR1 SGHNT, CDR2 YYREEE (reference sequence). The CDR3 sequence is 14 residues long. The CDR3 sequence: CASSYTAADTEAFF. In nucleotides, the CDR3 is TGTGCCAGCAGCTACACAGCGGCTGACACTGAAGCTTTCTTT.

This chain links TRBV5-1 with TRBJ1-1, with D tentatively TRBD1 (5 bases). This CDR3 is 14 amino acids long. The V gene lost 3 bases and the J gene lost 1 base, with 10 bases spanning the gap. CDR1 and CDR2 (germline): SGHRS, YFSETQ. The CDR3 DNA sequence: TGCGCCAGCAGCTCAGGGTTGCCGAACACTGAAGCTTTCTTT. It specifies CASSSGLPNTEAFF.

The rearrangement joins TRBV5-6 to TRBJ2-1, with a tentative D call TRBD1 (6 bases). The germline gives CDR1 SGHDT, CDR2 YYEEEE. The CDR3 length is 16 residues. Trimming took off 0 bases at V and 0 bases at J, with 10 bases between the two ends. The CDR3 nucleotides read TGTGCCAGCAGCTTGGGAACAGGGAGCTCCTACAATGAGCAGTTCTTC. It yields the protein CASSLGTGSSYNEQFF.